The entry below describes one T cell receptor beta chain. The data derive from a study of blood T cell repertoires in COVID-19. Across the whole study: COVID-19 samples collected from the United States, Italy and Spain covered acute and convalescent phases.

Clones were sequenced by immunoSEQ multiplex PCR, and TCRdb holds only the in-frame ones, with some missing. Of 150,000 to 250,000 clones in the sample, around 90% were seen once. The junction had 5 bases not matched to a gene; V was cut back by 0 bases and J by 4 bases. Germline CDR1 is SEHNR and CDR2 is FQNEAQ (reference sequence). The CDR3 length is 15 residues. The chain recombines TRBV7-9 with TRBJ1-2, with TRBD1 matching over 7 bases. The origin of this receptor is a woman between 25 and 40 years old who had recovered from COVID-19. The sequenced sample consisted of PBMCs or T cells enriched from blood (not recorded which). The CDR3 coding sequence is TGTGCCAGCAGCTTAGCCCCGACAGGGCGCTATGGCTACACCTTC. Protein: CASSLAPTGRYGYTF.